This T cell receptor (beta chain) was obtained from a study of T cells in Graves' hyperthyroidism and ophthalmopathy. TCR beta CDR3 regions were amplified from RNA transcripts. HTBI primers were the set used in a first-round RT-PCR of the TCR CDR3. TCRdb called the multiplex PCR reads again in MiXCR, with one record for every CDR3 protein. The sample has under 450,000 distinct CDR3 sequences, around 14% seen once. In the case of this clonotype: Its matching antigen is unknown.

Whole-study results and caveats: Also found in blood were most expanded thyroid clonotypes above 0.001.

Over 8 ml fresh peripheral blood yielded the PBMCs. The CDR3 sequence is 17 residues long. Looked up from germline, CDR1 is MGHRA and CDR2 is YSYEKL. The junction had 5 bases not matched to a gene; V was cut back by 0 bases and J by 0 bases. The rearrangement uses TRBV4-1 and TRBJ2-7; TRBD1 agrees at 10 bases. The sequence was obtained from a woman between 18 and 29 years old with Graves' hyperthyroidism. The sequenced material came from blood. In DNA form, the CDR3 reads TGCGCCAGCAGCCAAGATGGGACAGGGGCGAGCTCCTACGAGCAGTACTTC. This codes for CASSQDGTGASSYEQYF.